The clone carrying this TCR beta chain turned up a few times. What it binds is unknown. Generated by immunoSEQ multiplex PCR, the TCRdb table keeps only in-frame clones and is missing some. The sample has about 99,000 clones, about 89% seen once; the top ten hold over 15%. There are 14 residues in the CDR3. The germline V gene has CDR1 ENHRY and CDR2 SYGVKD. The V end lost 3 bases, the J end lost 1 base, and 9 bases lay between the germline ends. This specimen comes from a study of T cell responses to AZD1222 COVID-19 vaccine. Notes on the study in general: A mostly white British donor set with more females was recruited, and clonal diversity was possibly underestimated. In the spike-specific TCR repertoire, nearly half reportedly target unmutated variant regions.

This rearrangement joins TRBV10-3 to TRBJ1-1; TRBD1 might be the D (5 bases). The input for sequencing was peripheral blood, taken on day 0 of AZD1222 vaccination. The receptor's source is an adult in good health. The CDR3 loop reads CAISDVGGNTEAFF. In nucleotides, the CDR3 is TGTGCCATCAGTGACGTTGGGGGGAACACTGAAGCTTTCTTT.